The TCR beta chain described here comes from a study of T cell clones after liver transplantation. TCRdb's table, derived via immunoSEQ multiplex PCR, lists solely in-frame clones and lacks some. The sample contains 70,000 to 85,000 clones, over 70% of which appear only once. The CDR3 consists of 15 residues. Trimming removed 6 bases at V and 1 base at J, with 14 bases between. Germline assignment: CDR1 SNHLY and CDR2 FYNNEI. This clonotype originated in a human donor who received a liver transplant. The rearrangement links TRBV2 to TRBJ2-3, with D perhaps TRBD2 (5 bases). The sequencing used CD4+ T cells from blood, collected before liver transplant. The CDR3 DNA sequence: TGTGCCAGCAGCAGAGGGATTCTTGGCACAGATACGCAGTATTTT. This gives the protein CASSRGILGTDTQYF. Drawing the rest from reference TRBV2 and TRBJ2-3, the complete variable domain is EPEVTQTPSHQVTQMGQEVILRCVPISNHLYFYWYRQILGQKVEFLVSFYNNEISEKSEIFDDQFSVERPDGSNFTLKIRSTKLEDSAMYFCASSRGILGTDTQYFGPGTRLTVL.